Below, 27 T cell receptor beta chains from the same sample are listed, as sequenced in a study of blood T cell repertoires in COVID-19. Sequencing was performed with immunoSEQ multiplex PCR; in TCRdb, only in-frame clones are kept and a portion is missing. The table has around 260,000 clones, approximately 85% seen once. The sample was peripheral blood. All receptors come from a human donor in a cohort sampled during active COVID-19.

The rearrangement uses TRBV6-5 and TRBJ1-1; D is unclear. V gave up 6 bases and J gave up 3 bases, with 14 bases separating them. Looked up from germline, CDR1 is MNHEY and CDR2 is SVGAGI. The CDR3 sequence is 14 residues long. The CDR3 spells CASRAPNRHTEAFF. As DNA, the CDR3 is TGTGCCAGCAGGGCACCTAACAGACACACTGAAGCTTTCTTT.

In DNA form, the CDR3 reads TGTGCCAGCAGCTTAGCCCCGGACAGGGGGAATGGCTACACCTTC. It codes for CASSLAPDRGNGYTF. V and J are TRBV7-9 and TRBJ1-2; 10 nucleotides line up with TRBD1. The CDR3 consists of 15 residues. Trimming cost V 0 bases and J 6 bases; bases outside gene matches: 4. Looked up from germline, CDR1 is SEHNR and CDR2 is FQNEAQ (reference sequence).

V and J are TRBV20-1 and TRBJ1-1; no clear D gene. V was pared by 3 bases and J by 0 bases, with 8 bases between. This CDR3 region has 13 residues. Germline V gives CDR1 DFQATT, CDR2 SNEGSKA (reference sequence). CDR3 DNA: TGCAGTGCTAGTTTAGATATGAACACTGAAGCTTTCTTT. Translation: CSASLDMNTEAFF.

The rearrangement links TRBV7-9 to TRBJ2-7; 13 nucleotides match TRBD2. V trimming: 5 bases; J trimming: 2 bases; junction bases outside the gene matches: 6. The CDR3 covers 16 residues. CDR1 and CDR2 (germline): SEHNR, FQNEAQ (reference sequence). The CDR3 bases are TGTGCCAGCAGCCCCTGGGGACTAGCGGGGACCTACGAGCAGTACTTC. Protein: CASSPWGLAGTYEQYF.

The chain recombines TRBV12-3 or TRBV12-4 with TRBJ1-2; D call uncertain. The CDR3 contains 13 residues. V lost 1 base to trimming and J lost 8 bases, with 11 bases between them. Here the CDR3 reads CASSLGLFPGYTF. The CDR3 DNA reads as TGTGCCAGCAGTTTAGGTCTTTTCCCGGGCTACACCTTC.

This chain uses TRBV5-4 with TRBJ1-6; D possibly corresponds to TRBD1 (5 bases). Looked up from germline, CDR1 is SGHNT and CDR2 is YYREEE (reference sequence). V was trimmed by 4 bases and J by 10 bases, leaving 21 bases between them. The CDR3 contains 16 residues. For the CDR3, the DNA is TGTGCCAGCAGCCAGGTCCAGACAGCTTACTTCTCACCCCTCCACTTT. Its protein product is CASSQVQTAYFSPLHF.

This clone was counted a single time. The genes are TRBV15 and TRBJ1-1, with 10 bases that match TRBD1. In germline, CDR1 is LNHNV, CDR2 YYDKDF (reference sequence). The V segment lost 5 bases and the J segment 5 bases; nucleotides outside the gene matches: 5. The CDR3 sequence is 14 residues long. The CDR3 DNA reads as TGTGCCACCAGCGGGGGACAGGGGACGACTGAAGCTTTCTTT. It encodes CATSGGQGTTEAFF.

The V and J genes are TRBV5-4 and TRBJ1-3, with D hard to call. In germline, CDR1 is SGHNT, CDR2 YYREEE (reference sequence). V lost 0 bases, J lost 9 bases, and 10 bases lay in between. CDR3 length: 13 residues. The CDR3 protein is CASSLGDKSTIYF. The CDR3 nucleotides are TGTGCCAGCAGCTTGGGAGACAAAAGCACCATATATTTT.

As DNA, the CDR3 is TGTGCCAGTAGTGCCGGGGACAGGAGGCCAACTAATGAAAAACTGTTTTTT. As protein: CASSAGDRRPTNEKLFF. This chain links TRBV19 with TRBJ1-4, with 8 nucleotides matching TRBD1. This CDR3 has 17 residues. V lost 5 bases to trimming and J lost 0 bases; unmatched junction nucleotides: 8. CDR1 LNHDA and CDR2 SQIVND come from the germline V gene (reference sequence).

The genes are TRBV27 and TRBJ1-4; 9 bases fit TRBD1. Per the germline V gene, CDR1 is MNHEY and CDR2 is SMNVEV (reference sequence). V was clipped by 6 bases and J by 2 bases; unmatched bases: 4. The CDR3 is 15 amino acids. CDR3 nucleotide sequence: TGTGCCAGCAGAACAGGGGGCACGACTAATGAAAAACTGTTTTTT. Residues: CASRTGGTTNEKLFF.

This chain connects TRBV6-5 to TRBJ1-2, with D unresolved. Trimming took off 6 bases at V and 0 bases at J, with 11 bases between the two ends. The CDR3 consists of 14 residues. CDR1 is MNHEY and CDR2 is SVGAGI in the germline V gene. The CDR3 loop reads CASSLLGANYGYTF. The DNA for the CDR3 is TGTGCCAGCAGCCTCCTGGGAGCTAACTATGGCTACACCTTC.

V is TRBV7-2 and J is TRBJ1-2, with no clear D. The length of the CDR3 is 15 residues. The V end lost 7 bases, the J end lost 4 bases, and 19 bases lay between the germline ends. The germline CDR1 and CDR2 sequences are SGHTA and FQGNSA. The CDR3 DNA sequence: TGTGCCAGCACCCCTGAAATCGACATGATCTATGGCTACACCTTC. Its translation: CASTPEIDMIYGYTF.

This sequence joins TRBV5-1 and TRBJ1-4; D uncertain. Deletions cut 0 bases from V and 8 bases from J, with 14 bases between. This CDR3 is built from 15 residues. CDR1 SGHRS and CDR2 YFSETQ come from the germline V gene. The CDR3 spells CASSLDRPPVEKLFF. DNA for the CDR3: TGCGCCAGCAGCTTGGACCGCCCGCCGGTGGAAAAACTGTTTTTT.

CDR3 nucleotide sequence: TGTGCCAGCAGCCCCAGGGGCGCAACTAATGAAAAACTGTTTTTT. Translated, it gives CASSPRGATNEKLFF. The V gene is TRBV7-9, the J gene TRBJ1-4; perhaps TRBD1 as D (6 bases). Trimming took 5 bases from V and 0 from J, leaving 10 bases between them. Germline-derived CDR1 and CDR2 are SEHNR and FQNEAQ (reference sequence). This CDR3 comprises 15 residues.

The J gene is TRBJ1-2, the V gene TRBV19; D gene ambiguous. Germline loops: CDR1 LNHDA, CDR2 SQIVND (reference sequence). CDR3 size: 15 residues. Trimming took 8 bases from V and 5 from J, leaving 21 bases between them. CDR3 bases: TGTGCCAGTCGCCTTTTGTGGCGGTCCAAATATGGCTACACCTTC. This codes for CASRLLWRSKYGYTF.

As DNA, the CDR3 is TGTGCCAGCAGTGACAGGGGCACTGAAGCTTTCTTT. It codes for CASSDRGTEAFF. The gene calls are TRBV6-2 or TRBV6-3 and TRBJ1-1; 8 bases line up with TRBD1. There are 12 residues in the CDR3. After removal of 5 bases from V and 4 bases from J, the junction contained 0 bases not matched to a gene. Germline lookup yields CDR1 MNHEY and CDR2 SVGEGT.

The chain employs TRBV7-2 and TRBJ2-7, with D possibly being TRBD2 (7 bases). Germline V lookup: CDR1 SGHTA, CDR2 FQGNSA. This CDR3 has 14 amino acids. Between the trimmed V and J ends, which lost 1 base and 4 bases, there was a span of 11 bases. The CDR3 DNA follows: TGTGCCAGCAGCTTAGAGGGGGGGGGATACGAGCAGTACTTC. It encodes CASSLEGGGYEQYF.

The genes are TRBV4-1 and TRBJ2-5, with TRBD2 as a possible D gene (7 bases). The germline CDR1 and CDR2 sequences are MGHRA and YSYEKL. V shed 1 base and J shed 2 bases, with 11 bases lying between them. The CDR3 totals 15 residues. Written as DNA, the CDR3 is TGCGCCAGCAGCCAAGGAGGGGGGGGTCAAGAGACCCAGTACTTC. Its translation: CASSQGGGGQETQYF.

V is TRBV27 and J is TRBJ2-7; 14 bases fit TRBD2. Germline CDR1 MNHEY, CDR2 SMNVEV (reference sequence). V dropped 2 bases and J dropped 6; count of bases not matched to a gene: 9. The CDR3 contains 17 residues. The DNA of the CDR3 is TGTGCCAGCAGTTTAGAACCGGGACTAGCGGGAGCCGGCGAGCAGTACTTC. Translated: CASSLEPGLAGAGEQYF.

The chain couples TRBV5-1 to TRBJ2-7; 8 positions match TRBD2. The CDR3 is made up of 14 amino acids. CDR1 SGHRS and CDR2 YFSETQ come from the germline V gene. The trim removed 5 bases at V and 2 bases at J, leaving 6 bases unmatched. The CDR3 region is CASSLERGTYEQYF. The CDR3 DNA reads TGCGCCAGCAGTCTCGAGCGGGGGACCTACGAGCAGTACTTC.

This clone was counted only a few times. This chain links TRBV19 with TRBJ1-5; maybe TRBD1 (6 bases). CDR3 size: 14 residues. V was shortened by 5 bases and J by 3 bases, with 11 bases between the two germline ends. The V gene's germline CDR1 is LNHDA and CDR2 SQIVND (reference sequence). In DNA, the CDR3 is TGTGCCAGTAGTTGGCAGGGGACCAATCAGCCCCAGCATTTT. Translation gives CASSWQGTNQPQHF.

The chain combines TRBV5-1 with TRBJ2-7, with D perhaps matching TRBD1 (5 bases). V lost 1 base and J 3 bases, leaving 8 bases between the germline ends. CDR1 SGHRS and CDR2 YFSETQ come from the germline V gene. The CDR3 runs 13 residues. Here the CDR3 reads CASSLQGGYEQYF. As DNA, the CDR3 is TGCGCCAGCAGCTTGCAGGGCGGCTACGAGCAGTACTTC.

The V call is TRBV19, the J call TRBJ1-1; TRBD1 matches at 8 bases. Germline-derived CDR1 and CDR2 are LNHDA and SQIVND (reference sequence). This CDR3 region has 14 residues. Trimming at V came to 5 bases and at J to 4 bases, leaving 6 bases not matched to a gene. CDR3 protein: CASSSDRESTEAFF. CDR3 bases: TGTGCCAGTAGTTCGGACAGGGAGAGCACTGAAGCTTTCTTT.

CDR3 bases: TGTGCCAGCAGTGATCGGACTAGCGGATACGAGCAGTACTTC. As protein: CASSDRTSGYEQYF. The chain carries TRBV25-1 and TRBJ2-7; 10 nucleotides align to TRBD2. Trimming took 3 bases from V and 4 from J; bases not matched to a gene: 3. This CDR3 has 14 amino acids. Germline CDR1 reads MGHDK; CDR2 reads SYGVNS.

The V call is TRBV5-1, the J call TRBJ1-2; D is uncertain. Germline V gene lookup returns CDR1 SGHRS and CDR2 YFSETQ. The ends were cut back, 6 bases at V and 6 bases at J, with 15 bases in the middle. This CDR3 has 13 residues. This CDR3 is CASNNNLEDGYTF. CDR3 sequence (DNA): TGCGCCAGCAACAACAATCTGGAGGATGGCTACACCTTC.

The rearrangement uses TRBV6-5 and TRBJ2-7, with D unclear. Germline CDR1 and CDR2: MNHEY and SVGAGI. CDR3 length equals 13 residues. V lost 5 bases and J 2 bases, leaving 10 bases between the germline ends. The CDR3 DNA reads TGTGCCAGCAGTCCGAACCGGGCCTACGAGCAGTACTTC. It specifies CASSPNRAYEQYF.

This clone appeared once. The rearrangement uses TRBV6-2 or TRBV6-3 and TRBJ2-7, with D perhaps TRBD1 (5 bases). Trimming took 1 base from V and 6 from J, leaving 13 bases between them. The germline V gene encodes CDR1 MNHEY and CDR2 SVGEGT. The CDR3 is made up of 14 amino acids. The CDR3 sequence: CASSYLGVSGEQYF. The CDR3 coding sequence is TGTGCCAGCAGTTACTTAGGGGTTTCGGGCGAGCAGTACTTC.